This passage covers 16 T cell receptor beta chains from one sample sequenced in a study of cytomegalovirus exposure and HLA in healthy donors. TCRdb keeps only in-frame clones here, not all; method: immunoSEQ multiplex PCR. The sample holds about 220,000 clones, approximately 87% seen once. Sequenced material: PBMCs. The receptors stem from a man younger than 35 in good health and CMV-seronegative.

The chain links TRBV6-6 to TRBJ2-5; D perhaps matches TRBD1 (8 bases). Germline CDR1 is MNHNY and CDR2 is SVGAGI (reference sequence). V shed 2 bases and J shed 2 bases, with 15 bases lying between them. This CDR3 has 16 residues. The CDR3 reads CASSYPDRGGQETQYF. CDR3 in DNA: TGTGCCAGCAGTTACCCTGACAGGGGAGGGCAAGAGACCCAGTACTTC.

A single count supports this clone. J is TRBJ2-1 and V is TRBV6-1; 7 nucleotides agree with TRBD1. Per germline, CDR1 MNHNS and CDR2 SASEGT. The CDR3 consists of 13 residues. The V and J ends lost 5 bases and 7 bases, in that order; junction bases with no gene match: 5. The CDR3 nucleotides are TGTGCCAGCAGTTTGACACAGGGGAATGAGCAGTTCTTC. This codes for CASSLTQGNEQFF.

The chain employs TRBV18 and TRBJ2-3; no reliable D call. From germline, CDR1 is KGHSH and CDR2 LQKENI. Trimming pared 5 bases from V and 0 bases from J, leaving 6 bases between. This CDR3 has 13 residues. This chain's CDR3 is CASSATSTDTQYF. The CDR3 DNA follows: TGTGCCAGCTCAGCAACTAGCACAGATACGCAGTATTTT.

V gene TRBV5-1 combines with J gene TRBJ1-2; D remains ambiguous. Trimming cost V 3 bases and J 7 bases, with 13 bases left between them. In germline, CDR1 is SGHRS, CDR2 YFSETQ. This CDR3 is built from 13 residues. CDR3 sequence reads: CASSSRGEAGYTF. CDR3 nucleotides: TGCGCCAGCAGCTCGCGGGGAGAGGCTGGCTACACCTTC.

The V call is TRBV5-6, the J call TRBJ2-7, with D unresolved. The length of the CDR3 is 12 residues. CDR1 and CDR2 from the germline V gene are SGHDT and YYEEEE. The ends were cut back, 5 bases at V and 0 bases at J, with 6 bases in the middle. The CDR3 protein is CASSLSSYEQYF. DNA of the CDR3: TGTGCCAGCAGTCTTAGCTCCTACGAGCAGTACTTC.

The V gene is TRBV7-7, the J gene TRBJ2-2; 12 nucleotides line up with TRBD2. V shed 5 bases, J shed 4 bases, and the junction held 5 bases outside the gene matches. The CDR3 loop spans 16 amino acids. Germline values: CDR1 SSHAT, CDR2 FNYEAQ (reference sequence). The CDR3 loop reads CASSSSSGRGTGELFF. CDR3 DNA sequence: TGTGCCAGCAGCAGCTCTAGCGGGAGGGGCACCGGGGAGCTGTTTTTT. Filled out from reference TRBV7-7 and TRBJ2-2, the complete variable domain reads GAGVSQSPRYKVTKRGQDVTLRCDPISSHATLYWYQQALGQGPEFLTYFNYEAQPDKSGLPSDRFSAERPEGSISTLTIQRTEQRDSAMYRCASSSSSGRGTGELFFGEGSRLTVL.

V and J are TRBV6-5 and TRBJ1-2; the match to TRBD1 covers 10 bases. Unmatched junction bases numbered 1, after V lost 6 bases and J lost 0 bases. Germline-derived CDR1 and CDR2 are MNHEY and SVGAGI. The CDR3 loop spans 14 amino acids. Here the CDR3 DNA reads TGTGCCAGCAGGGGGACAGGGGCTAACTATGGCTACACCTTC. Translated, it gives CASRGTGANYGYTF.

Remarks on this clone: As the CDR3 is not closed by the conserved phenylalanine or tryptophan, this likely results from a read error. No DNA is shown, since the ends of the CDR3 on it are uncertain; the CDR3 is the one TCRdb lists. The V gene is TRBV28, the J gene TRBJ1-2; TRBD1, the D gene given by the table, was not confirmed from the DNA. Inclusive of both ends, the CDR3 amounts to 8 amino acids. Germline CDR1 MDHEN, CDR2 SYDVKM. CDR3 residues: CASSFIQG.

The gene calls are TRBV9 and TRBJ2-1; D uncertain. The germline CDR1 and CDR2 sequences are SGDLS and YYNGEE. V shed 4 bases and J shed 2 bases, with 13 bases lying between them. The CDR3 extends over 15 amino acids. The DNA for the CDR3 is TGTGCCAGCAGCCCAACTACCCCCACCTACAATGAGCAGTTCTTC. As protein: CASSPTTPTYNEQFF.

The J gene is TRBJ1-2, the V gene TRBV7-2; TRBD1 agrees at 12 bases. Losses at the gene ends were 6 bases for V and 8 bases for J; bases not matched to a gene: 4. This CDR3 is built from 13 residues. CDR1 and CDR2 (germline): SGHTA, FQGNSA. DNA for the CDR3: TGTGCCAGCAGACCCGGGACAGGGGGCGGCTACACCTTC. It specifies CASRPGTGGGYTF. The whole variable domain, filled in from reference TRBV7-2 and TRBJ1-2, reads GAGVSQSPSNKVTEKGKDVELRCDPISGHTALYWYRQSLGQGLEFLIYFQGNSAPDKSGLPSDRFSAERTGGSVSTLTIQRTQQEDSAVYLCASRPGTGGGYTFGSGTRLTVV.

This clone was counted between two and nine times. The CDR3 protein is CSAGRDVEAFF. Here the CDR3 DNA reads TGCAGTGCCGGCAGGGATGTAGAAGCTTTCTTT. The V call is TRBV20-1, the J call TRBJ1-1, with D possibly being TRBD1 (5 bases). The CDR3 has 11 amino acids. The V and J ends lost 6 bases and 8 bases respectively, with 13 bases between them. Germline V gene data show CDR1 as DFQATT and CDR2 as SNEGSKA (reference sequence).

This clone has a single count. The V call is TRBV2, the J call TRBJ1-5; 8 bases line up with TRBD1. CDR3 length: 12 amino acids. Per the germline V gene, CDR1 is SNHLY and CDR2 is FYNNEI. After removal of 9 bases from V and 9 bases from J, the junction contained 7 bases not matched to a gene. The CDR3 bases are TGTGCCAGTATGGTCGGGACAGGGCCCCAGCATTTT. Encoded protein: CASMVGTGPQHF.

This chain's CDR3 is CASSLSWQGVDTEAFF. CDR3 DNA sequence: TGTGCCAGCAGCTTGAGTTGGCAGGGCGTAGACACTGAAGCTTTCTTT. This chain uses TRBV5-5 with TRBJ1-1; possibly TRBD1 for D (5 bases). V was pared by 1 base and J by 3 bases, with 16 bases between. The CDR3 is made up of 16 amino acids. CDR1 is SGHKS and CDR2 is YYEKEE in the germline V gene (reference sequence).

The chain is built from TRBV28 and TRBJ2-7; possibly TRBD1 for D (5 bases). CDR1 and CDR2 from the germline V gene are MDHEN and SYDVKM. The length of the CDR3 is 13 residues. Trimming stripped 3 bases from V and 2 bases from J, with 8 bases between. The CDR3 DNA sequence: TGTGCCAGCAGTTTTATAGGGGCCTACGAGCAGTACTTC. Translating it yields CASSFIGAYEQYF. Based on the CDR3 plus reference TRBV28 and TRBJ2-7, the full variable domain is DVKVTQSSRYLVKRTGEKVFLECVQDMDHENMFWYRQDPGLGLRLIYFSYDVKMKEKGDIPEGYSVSREKKERFSLILESASTNQTSMYLCASSFIGAYEQYFGPGTRLTVT.

This chain links TRBV10-3 with TRBJ1-2; 10 bases map to TRBD1. V was clipped by 6 bases and J by 4 bases; unmatched bases: 8. Germline V lookup: CDR1 ENHRY, CDR2 SYGVKD. The length of the CDR3 is 15 residues. CDR3: CAIRVGTGDTYGYTF. The CDR3 nucleotides are TGTGCCATCAGAGTCGGGACAGGGGATACCTATGGCTACACCTTC.

The chain combines TRBV4-2 with TRBJ2-7; D remains unclear. Trimming removed 0 bases at V and 2 bases at J, with 11 bases between. CDR3 length: 15 amino acids. Per the germline V gene, CDR1 is LGHNA and CDR2 is YNFKEQ. CDR3 residues: CASSQEASAAYEQYF. In DNA, the CDR3 is TGTGCCAGCAGCCAAGAGGCTAGTGCGGCCTACGAGCAGTACTTC.